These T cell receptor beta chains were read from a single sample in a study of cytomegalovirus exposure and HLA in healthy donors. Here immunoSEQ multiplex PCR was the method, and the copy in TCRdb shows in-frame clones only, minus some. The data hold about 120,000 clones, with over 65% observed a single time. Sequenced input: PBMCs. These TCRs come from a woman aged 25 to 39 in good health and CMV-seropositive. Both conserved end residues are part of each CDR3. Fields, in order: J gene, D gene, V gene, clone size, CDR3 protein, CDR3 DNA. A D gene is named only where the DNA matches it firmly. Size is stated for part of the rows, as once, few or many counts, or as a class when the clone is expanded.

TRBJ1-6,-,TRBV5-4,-,CASSLGGEFSYNSPLHF,TGTGCCAGCAGCTTAGGGGGGGAGTTTTCCTATAATTCACCCCTCCACTTT
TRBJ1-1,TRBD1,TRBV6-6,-,CASSYVRTGNEAFF,TGTGCCAGCAGTTACGTACGGACAGGGAATGAAGCTTTCTTT
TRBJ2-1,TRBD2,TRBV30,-,CAWSANLAGGPNEQFF,TGTGCCTGGAGTGCCAACCTAGCGGGGGGCCCCAATGAGCAGTTCTTC
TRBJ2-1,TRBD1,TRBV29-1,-,CSVEGGGEEQFF,TGCAGCGTTGAAGGAGGGGGCGAGGAGCAGTTCTTC
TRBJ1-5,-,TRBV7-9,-,CASSLAGGIQPQHF,TGTGCCAGCAGCTTAGCGGGGGGGATACAGCCCCAGCATTTT
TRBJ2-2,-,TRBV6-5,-,CASSPRLQPPGELFF,TGTGCCAGCAGTCCAAGACTCCAACCCCCCGGGGAGCTGTTTTTT
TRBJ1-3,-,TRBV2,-,CASKDRGGNTIYF,TGTGCCAGCAAAGACCGGGGGGGAAACACCATATATTTT
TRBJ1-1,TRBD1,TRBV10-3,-,CATQTFGTETNTEAFF,TGTGCCACCCAAACCTTTGGGACAGAGACCAACACTGAAGCTTTCTTT
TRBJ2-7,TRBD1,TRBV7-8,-,CASSLGTGSSYEQYF,TGTGCCAGCAGCTTAGGGACAGGGAGCTCCTACGAGCAGTACTTC
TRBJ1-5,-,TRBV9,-,CASIRTDYSNQPQHF,TGTGCCAGCATTCGGACAGATTATAGCAATCAGCCCCAGCATTTT
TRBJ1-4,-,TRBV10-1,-,CASSPSTGVNEKLFF,TGCGCCAGCAGCCCCTCCACAGGCGTTAATGAAAAACTGTTTTTT
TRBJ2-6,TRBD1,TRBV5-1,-,CASSPRTGAGANVLTF,TGCGCCAGCAGCCCCAGGACAGGGGCTGGGGCCAACGTCCTGACTTTC
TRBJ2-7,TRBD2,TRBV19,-,CASSIDLASGAYEQYF,TGTGCCAGTAGTATAGATCTGGCTAGCGGGGCTTACGAGCAGTACTTC
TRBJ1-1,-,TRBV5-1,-,CASSLVGGNTEAFF,TGCGCCAGCAGCTTGGTGGGGGGGAACACTGAAGCTTTCTTT
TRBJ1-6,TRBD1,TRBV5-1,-,CASSSGTGSSPLHF,TGCGCCAGCAGCTCCGGGACAGGGAGTTCACCCCTCCACTTT
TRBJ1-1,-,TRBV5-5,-,CASSLDSPTEAFF,TGTGCCAGCAGCTTGGACAGCCCAACTGAAGCTTTCTTT
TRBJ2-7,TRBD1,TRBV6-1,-,CASSLRDRAYEQYF,TGTGCCAGCAGCCTTCGGGACAGGGCGTACGAGCAGTACTTC
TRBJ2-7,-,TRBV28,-,CASTSRSYEQYF,TGTGCCAGCACCTCCCGCAGTTACGAGCAGTACTTC
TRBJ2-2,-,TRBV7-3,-,CASSLKPSTGELFF,TGTGCCAGCAGCTTAAAGCCTTCAACCGGGGAGCTGTTTTTT
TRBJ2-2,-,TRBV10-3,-,CASHGGTLLTGELFF,TGTGCCTCCCACGGGGGGACACTTCTCACCGGGGAGCTGTTTTTT
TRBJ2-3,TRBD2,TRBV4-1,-,CASSQERTSGTDTQYF,TGCGCCAGCAGCCAAGAGAGGACTAGCGGCACAGATACGCAGTATTTT
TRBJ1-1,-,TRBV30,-,CAWSQEVRAEAFF,TGTGCCTGGAGCCAGGAGGTACGGGCGGAAGCTTTCTTT
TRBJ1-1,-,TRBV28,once,CASRQLGFGAFF,TGTGCCAGCAGGCAACTCGGGTTTGGGGCTTTCTTT
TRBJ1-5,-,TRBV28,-,CATSGRGDQPQHF,TGTGCCACCTCGGGGCGCGGGGATCAGCCCCAGCATTTT
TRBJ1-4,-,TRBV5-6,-,CASSLRTSEEKLFF,TGTGCCAGCAGCTTGAGGACTTCGGAAGAAAAACTGTTTTTT
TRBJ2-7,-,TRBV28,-,CASSLVLSSYEQYF,TGTGCCAGCAGTTTAGTACTATCCTCCTACGAGCAGTACTTC
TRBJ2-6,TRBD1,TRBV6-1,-,CASSSGQGSLRVLTF,TGTGCCAGCAGTTCAGGACAGGGCTCCCTTCGGGTCCTGACTTTC
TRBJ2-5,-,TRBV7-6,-,CASSLVLFQGPRVTQYF,TGTGCCAGCAGCTTAGTTCTCTTCCAGGGGCCCCGAGTTACCCAGTACTTC
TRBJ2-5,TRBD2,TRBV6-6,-,CASSYPKSGGRSAQYF,TGTGCCAGCAGTTACCCAAAAAGCGGGGGGCGGTCGGCCCAGTACTTC
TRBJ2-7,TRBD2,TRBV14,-,CASSGGTTQYF,TGTGCCAGCAGCGGGGGGACTACGCAGTACTTC
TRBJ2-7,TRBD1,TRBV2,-,CASRTGAEQYF,TGTGCCAGCAGAACAGGGGCCGAGCAGTACTTC
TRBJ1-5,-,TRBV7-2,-,CASSLAPTGYQPQHF,TGTGCCAGCAGCTTAGCCCCGACGGGTTATCAGCCCCAGCATTTT
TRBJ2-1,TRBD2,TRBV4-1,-,CASSQDVSGGADEQFF,TGCGCCAGCAGCCAAGACGTATCGGGGGGGGCTGATGAGCAGTTCTTC
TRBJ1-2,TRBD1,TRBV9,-,CASSRATGGGYGYTF,TGTGCCTCTAGCAGGGCAACAGGGGGAGGGTATGGCTACACCTTC
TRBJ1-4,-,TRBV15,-,CATNAGDEKLFF,TGTGCCACCAACGCAGGGGATGAAAAACTGTTTTTT
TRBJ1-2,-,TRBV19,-,CASSIGTNNGYTF,TGTGCCAGTAGTATTGGGACAAATAATGGCTACACCTTC
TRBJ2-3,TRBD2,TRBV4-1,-,CASSRLAGGPNTQYF,TGCGCCAGCAGCCGGCTAGCGGGGGGCCCAAATACGCAGTATTTT
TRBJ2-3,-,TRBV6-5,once,CASSLGSGQGEDTQYF,TGTGCCAGCAGTTTGGGATCAGGGCAGGGTGAGGATACGCAGTATTTT
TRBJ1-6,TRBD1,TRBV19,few,CASRGTGKNSPLHF,TGTGCCAGTAGGGGGACAGGGAAGAATTCACCCCTCCACTTT
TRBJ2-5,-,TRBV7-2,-,CASSAHWGPETQYF,TGTGCCAGCAGCGCCCATTGGGGGCCGGAGACCCAGTACTTC
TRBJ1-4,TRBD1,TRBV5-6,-,CASSQRDRGASTNEKLFF,TGTGCCAGCAGCCAAAGGGACAGGGGGGCGTCGACTAATGAAAAACTGTTTTTT
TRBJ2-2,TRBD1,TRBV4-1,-,CASSRRQGGELFF,TGCGCCAGCAGCCGACGACAGGGCGGGGAGCTGTTTTTT
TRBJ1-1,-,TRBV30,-,CAWSLGHPFTEAFF,TGTGCCTGGAGTCTGGGACACCCGTTCACTGAAGCTTTCTTT
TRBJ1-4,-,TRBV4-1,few,CASSLLTNEKLFF,TGCGCCAGCAGCCTCTTAACTAATGAAAAACTGTTTTTT
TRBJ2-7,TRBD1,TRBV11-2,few,CASSAGGYYEQYF,TGTGCCAGCAGCGCAGGGGGTTACTACGAGCAGTACTTC
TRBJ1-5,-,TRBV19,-,CASSRQGTQPQHF,TGTGCCAGTAGTCGGCAGGGGACTCAGCCCCAGCATTTT
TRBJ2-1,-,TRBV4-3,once,CASSQDHVGNEQFF,TGCGCCAGCAGCCAAGATCATGTCGGGAATGAGCAGTTCTTC